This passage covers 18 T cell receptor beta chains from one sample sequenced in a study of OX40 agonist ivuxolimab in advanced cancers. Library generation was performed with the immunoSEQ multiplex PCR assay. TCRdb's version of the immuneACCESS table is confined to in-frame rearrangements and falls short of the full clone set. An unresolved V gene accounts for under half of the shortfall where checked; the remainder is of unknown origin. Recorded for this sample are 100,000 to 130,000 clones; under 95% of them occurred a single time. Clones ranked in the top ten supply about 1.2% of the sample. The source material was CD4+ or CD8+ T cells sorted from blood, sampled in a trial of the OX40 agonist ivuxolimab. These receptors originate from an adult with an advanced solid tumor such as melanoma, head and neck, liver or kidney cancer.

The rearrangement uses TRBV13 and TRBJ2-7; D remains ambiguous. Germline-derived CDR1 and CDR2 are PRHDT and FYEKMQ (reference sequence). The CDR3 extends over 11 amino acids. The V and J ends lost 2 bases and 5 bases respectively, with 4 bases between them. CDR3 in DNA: TGTGCCAGCAGCTTACGTAACGAGCAGTACTTC. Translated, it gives CASSLRNEQYF. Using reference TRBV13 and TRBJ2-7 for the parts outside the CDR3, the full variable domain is AAGVIQSPRHLIKEKRETATLKCYPIPRHDTVYWYQQGPGQDPQFLISFYEKMQSDKGSIPDRFSAQQFSDYHSELNMSSLELGDSALYFCASSLRNEQYFGPGTRLTVT.

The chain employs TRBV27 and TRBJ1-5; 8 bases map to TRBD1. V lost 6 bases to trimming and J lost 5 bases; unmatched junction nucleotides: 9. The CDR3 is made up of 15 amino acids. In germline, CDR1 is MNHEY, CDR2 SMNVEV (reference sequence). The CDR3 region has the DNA TGTGCCAGCAGCCTCCTTTACAGGGGGGATCAGCCCCAGCATTTT. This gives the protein CASSLLYRGDQPQHF.

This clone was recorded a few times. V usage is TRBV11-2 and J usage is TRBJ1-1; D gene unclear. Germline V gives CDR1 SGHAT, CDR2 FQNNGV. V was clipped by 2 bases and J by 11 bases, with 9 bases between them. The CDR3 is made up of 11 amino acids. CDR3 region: CASSLRRKAFF. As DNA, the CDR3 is TGTGCCAGCAGCTTACGTAGGAAGGCTTTCTTT.

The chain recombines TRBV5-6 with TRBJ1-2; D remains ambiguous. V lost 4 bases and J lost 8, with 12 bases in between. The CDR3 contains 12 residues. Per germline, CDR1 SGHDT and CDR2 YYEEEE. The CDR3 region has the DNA TGTGCCAGCAGCCTTCCCTTATGGGGCTACACCTTC. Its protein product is CASSLPLWGYTF.

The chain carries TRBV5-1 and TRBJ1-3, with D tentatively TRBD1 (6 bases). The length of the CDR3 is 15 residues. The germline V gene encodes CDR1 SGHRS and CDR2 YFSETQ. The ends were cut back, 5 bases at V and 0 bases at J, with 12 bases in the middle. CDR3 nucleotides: TGCGCCAGCAGTGAAGGACAGCTCTCTGGAAACACCATATATTTT. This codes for CASSEGQLSGNTIYF.

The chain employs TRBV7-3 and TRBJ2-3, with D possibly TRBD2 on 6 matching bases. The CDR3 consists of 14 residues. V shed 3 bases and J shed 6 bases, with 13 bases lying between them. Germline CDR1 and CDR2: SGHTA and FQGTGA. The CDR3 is CASSFGSPKDTQYF. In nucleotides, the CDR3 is TGTGCCAGCAGCTTCGGGAGCCCAAAGGATACGCAGTATTTT.

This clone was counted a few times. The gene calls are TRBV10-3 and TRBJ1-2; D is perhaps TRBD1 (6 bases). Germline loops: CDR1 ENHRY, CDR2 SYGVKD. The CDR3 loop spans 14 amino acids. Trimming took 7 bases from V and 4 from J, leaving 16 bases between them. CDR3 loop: CAITSGTTIYGYTF. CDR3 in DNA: TGTGCCATCACCTCCGGGACAACGATCTATGGCTACACCTTC.

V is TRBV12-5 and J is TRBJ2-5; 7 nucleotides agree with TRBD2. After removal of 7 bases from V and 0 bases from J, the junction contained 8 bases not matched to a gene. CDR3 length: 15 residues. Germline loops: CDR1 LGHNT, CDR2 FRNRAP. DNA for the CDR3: TGTGCTAGTGAGCGGGACGGAGTATACCAAGAGACCCAGTACTTC. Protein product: CASERDGVYQETQYF.

Here the CDR3 reads CASSVTLRSSGNTIYF. The CDR3 nucleotides read TGTGCCAGCAGTGTGACCTTACGGAGCTCTGGAAACACCATATATTTT. The rearrangement joins TRBV2 to TRBJ1-3, with D unclear. Germline CDR1 reads SNHLY; CDR2 reads FYNNEI. V shed 4 bases and J shed 0 bases, with 13 bases lying between them. CDR3 length: 16 amino acids. Combining the CDR3 with reference TRBV2 and TRBJ1-3 gives the whole variable domain EPEVTQTPSHQVTQMGQEVILRCVPISNHLYFYWYRQILGQKVEFLVSFYNNEISEKSEIFDDQFSVERPDGSNFTLKIRSTKLEDSAMYFCASSVTLRSSGNTIYFGEGSWLTVV.

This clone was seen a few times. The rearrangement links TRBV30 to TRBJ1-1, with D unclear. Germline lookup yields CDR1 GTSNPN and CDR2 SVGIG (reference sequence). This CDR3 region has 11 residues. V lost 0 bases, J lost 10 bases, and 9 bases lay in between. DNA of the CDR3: TGTGCCTGGAGTGTACAAGAGGGAGCTTTCTTT. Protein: CAWSVQEGAFF.

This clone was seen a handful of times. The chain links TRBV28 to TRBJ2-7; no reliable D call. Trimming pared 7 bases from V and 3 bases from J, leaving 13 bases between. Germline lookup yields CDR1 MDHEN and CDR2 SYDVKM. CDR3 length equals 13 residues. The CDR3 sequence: CASTRPSLYEQYF. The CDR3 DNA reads TGTGCCAGCACTCGGCCCTCCCTCTACGAGCAGTACTTC.

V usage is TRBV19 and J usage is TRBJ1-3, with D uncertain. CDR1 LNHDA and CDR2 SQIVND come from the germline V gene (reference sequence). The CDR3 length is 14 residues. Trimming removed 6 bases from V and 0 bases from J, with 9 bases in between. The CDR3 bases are TGTGCCAGTAGCCACCGGAGCTCTGGAAACACCATATATTTT. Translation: CASSHRSSGNTIYF. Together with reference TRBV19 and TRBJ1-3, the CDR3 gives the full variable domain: DGGITQSPKYLFRKEGQNVTLSCEQNLNHDAMYWYRQDPGQGLRLIYYSQIVNDFQKGDIAEGYSVSREKKESFPLTVTSAQKNPTAFYLCASSHRSSGNTIYFGEGSWLTVV.

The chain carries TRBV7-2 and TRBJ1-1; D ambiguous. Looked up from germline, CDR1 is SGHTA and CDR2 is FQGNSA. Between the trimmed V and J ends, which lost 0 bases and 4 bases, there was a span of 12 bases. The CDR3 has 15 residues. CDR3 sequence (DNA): TGTGCCAGCAGCTTAGCGGAACGTATCCGCACTGAAGCTTTCTTT. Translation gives CASSLAERIRTEAFF.

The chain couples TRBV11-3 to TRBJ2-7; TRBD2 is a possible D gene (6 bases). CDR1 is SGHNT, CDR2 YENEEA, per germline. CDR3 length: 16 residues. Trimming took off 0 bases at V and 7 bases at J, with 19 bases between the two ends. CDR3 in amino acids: CASSLESGSPTREQYF. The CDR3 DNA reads TGTGCCAGCAGCTTAGAGAGCGGGTCCCCCACGCGGGAGCAGTACTTC.

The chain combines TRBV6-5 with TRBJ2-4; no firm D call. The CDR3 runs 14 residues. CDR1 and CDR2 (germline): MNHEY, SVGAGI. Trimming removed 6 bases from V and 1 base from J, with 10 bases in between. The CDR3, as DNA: TGTGCCAGCAGGCCCCCCGGGGCCAAAAACATTCAGTACTTC. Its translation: CASRPPGAKNIQYF.

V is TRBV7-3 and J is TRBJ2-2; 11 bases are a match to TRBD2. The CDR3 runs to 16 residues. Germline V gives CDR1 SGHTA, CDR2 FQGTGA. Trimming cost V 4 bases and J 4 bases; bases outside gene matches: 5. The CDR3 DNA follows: TGTGCCAGCAGCTCGTCTAGCGGGAGGACCACCGGGGAGCTGTTTTTT. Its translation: CASSSSSGRTTGELFF.

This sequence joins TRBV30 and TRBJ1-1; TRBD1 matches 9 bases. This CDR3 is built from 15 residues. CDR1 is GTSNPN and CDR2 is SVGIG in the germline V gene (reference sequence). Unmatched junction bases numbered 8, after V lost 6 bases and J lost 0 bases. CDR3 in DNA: TGTGCCTGCCTCCGACAGGGGGTAATGAACACTGAAGCTTTCTTT. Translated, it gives CACLRQGVMNTEAFF.

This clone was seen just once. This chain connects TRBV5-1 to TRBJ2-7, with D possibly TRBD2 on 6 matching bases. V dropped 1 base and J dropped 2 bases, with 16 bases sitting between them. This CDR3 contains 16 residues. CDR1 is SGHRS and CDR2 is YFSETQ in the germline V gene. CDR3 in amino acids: CASSLLDGTSTYEQYF. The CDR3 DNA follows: TGCGCCAGCAGCTTGTTAGATGGGACTTCAACCTACGAGCAGTACTTC.